This entry features one T cell receptor beta chain sequence. Only in-frame clones appear in the TCRdb table, and some are missing; sequencing was by immunoSEQ multiplex PCR. Of around 110,000 clones listed, around 92% are singletons. The source of the sample is a study of T cell changes during pregnancy in multiple sclerosis. The CDR3 runs to 16 residues. V was trimmed by 0 bases and J by 4 bases, leaving 11 bases between them. Per germline, CDR1 SGHRS and CDR2 YFSETQ. This TCR derives from a female donor with multiple sclerosis, enrolled in a pregnancy study. The input for sequencing was peripheral blood, taken after pregnancy. The J gene is TRBJ1-6, the V gene TRBV5-1, with no clear D. The CDR3 DNA follows: TGCGCCAGCAGCTTGGAGGCAGGCGCATATAATTCACCCCTCCACTTT. Amino acids: CASSLEAGAYNSPLHF.